The 11 T cell receptor beta chains presented below share a single source sample, sequenced in a study of regulatory T cells in long-lasting Graves disease. iRepertoire HTBI primers and Arm-PCR of CDR3 regions built TCR beta libraries. TCRdb independently ran MiXCR on the multiplex PCR reads; one entry per CDR3 protein. The data show 400,000 to 500,000 distinct CDR3 sequences, 14% seen once. Time point reported: newly diagnosed GD, antithyroid drugs for less than 3 months. There was RNA extracted from PBMCs, and the TCR library was made from it. These data are also associated with another study on T cells in Graves' hyperthyroidism and ophthalmopathy.

The sequencing here drew on peripheral blood mononuclear cells (PBMCs), taken at new diagnosis, from a patient treated with antithyroid drugs. These receptors were collected from a woman aged 45-65 years with Graves disease.

This clonotype was detected many times. The CDR3 region has the DNA TGTGCCAGCTCACCCGACGCAAAACGACAGCCCCAGCATTTT. Protein: CASSPDAKRQPQHF. J is TRBJ1-5 and V is TRBV18; no reliable D call. This CDR3 is 14 amino acids long. V dropped 3 bases and J dropped 7 bases, with 13 bases sitting between them. In germline, CDR1 is KGHSH, CDR2 LQKENI.

This clonotype was seen ten or more times. The chain combines TRBV6-2 or TRBV6-3 with TRBJ2-7; D remains ambiguous. Germline values: CDR1 MNHEY, CDR2 SVGEGT. The CDR3 has 13 residues. The V and J ends lost 0 bases and 1 base respectively, with 4 bases between them. The CDR3 nucleotides are TGTGCCAGCAGTTACTCGATATCCTACGAGCAGTACTTC. It encodes CASSYSISYEQYF.

Remarks on this clonotype: A much bigger clone sits one base away, suggesting this may be a read error. The chain has TRBV7-9 and TRBJ2-1; 7 bases agree with TRBD2. The germline gives CDR1 SEHNR, CDR2 FQNEAQ (reference sequence). Losses at the gene ends were 6 bases for V and 4 bases for J; bases not matched to a gene: 9. This CDR3 contains 15 residues. The CDR3 sequence is CASSDPGLEYNEQFF. In DNA, the CDR3 is TGTGCCAGCAGTGACCCTGGACTAGAATACAATGAGCAGTTCTTC.

The chain links TRBV24-1 to TRBJ2-3; no clear D. Germline assignment: CDR1 KGHDR and CDR2 SFDVKD. This CDR3 contains 16 residues. Trimming removed 0 bases at V and 2 bases at J, with 11 bases between. CDR3 protein: CATSDLKNRHTDTQYF. CDR3 nucleotides: TGTGCCACCAGTGATTTGAAGAACAGACACACAGATACGCAGTATTTT.

This clonotype has only one observation. The chain is built from TRBV2 and TRBJ2-7; TRBD2 agrees at 9 bases. V dropped 7 bases and J dropped 0; count of bases not matched to a gene: 7. The CDR3 has 15 residues. CDR1 and CDR2 from the germline V gene are SNHLY and FYNNEI. The CDR3 protein is CASTRLAVSSYEQYF. CDR3 DNA sequence: TGTGCCAGCACCAGACTAGCGGTTAGCTCCTACGAGCAGTACTTC.

There are many counts of this clonotype. The V call is TRBV20-1, the J call TRBJ2-7; 7 bases line up with TRBD2. The CDR3 totals 11 residues. CDR1 and CDR2 from the germline V gene are DFQATT and SNEGSKA (reference sequence). V shed 5 bases and J 6 bases; nucleotides not matched to a gene: 4. CDR3 sequence: CSAQLAREQYF. The CDR3 region has the DNA TGCAGTGCTCAACTAGCGCGCGAGCAGTACTTC.

As for this clonotype: A read error is likely, as this CDR3 ends without the conserved phenylalanine or tryptophan. CDR3 residues: CASSLGLAGAYEQYL. The CDR3, as DNA: TGCGCCAGCAGCTTGGGACTAGCGGGAGCGTACGAGCAGTACCTC. The chain has TRBV5-1 and TRBJ2-7; 12 bases are shared with TRBD2. This CDR3 is 15 amino acids long. Trimming cost V 0 bases and J 4 bases; bases outside gene matches: 2. Germline lookup yields CDR1 SGHRS and CDR2 YFSETQ.

This clonotype was counted many times. V gene TRBV5-1 combines with J gene TRBJ2-3, with D possibly being TRBD1 or TRBD2 (5 bases each). The CDR3 sequence is 15 residues long. The V gene's germline CDR1 is SGHRS and CDR2 YFSETQ. Trimming pared 1 base from V and 2 bases from J, leaving 11 bases between. As DNA, the CDR3 is TGCGCCAGCAGCTTGTCGGGGACGGACACAGATACGCAGTATTTT. Protein: CASSLSGTDTDTQYF.

Details on this clonotype: A read error may be the cause here, since a much bigger clone is one base away. The J gene is TRBJ1-5, the V gene TRBV2; TRBD1 aligns across 7 bases. Germline V gene sequence: CDR1 SNHLY, CDR2 FYNNEI. This CDR3 comprises 14 residues. The trim removed 2 bases at V and 5 bases at J, leaving 3 bases unmatched. DNA for the CDR3: TGTGCCAGCAGTGAAAGCCAGGGGGATCAGCCCCAGCATTTT. As protein: CASSESQGDQPQHF.

This clonotype was recorded many times. This chain uses TRBV10-3 with TRBJ1-3; unclear D gene. V lost 0 bases and J 4 bases, leaving 10 bases between the germline ends. Germline lookup yields CDR1 ENHRY and CDR2 SYGVKD. The CDR3 has 15 amino acids. CDR3 DNA: TGTGCCATCAGTGAGTCCCCCGTCCTCGGAAACACCATATATTTT. Its protein is CAISESPVLGNTIYF.

This clonotype was counted only a few times. This chain connects TRBV2 to TRBJ1-4, with D perhaps TRBD1 (6 bases). This CDR3 region has 16 residues. V was trimmed by 6 bases and J by 5 bases, leaving 19 bases between them. Germline V gene data show CDR1 as SNHLY and CDR2 as FYNNEI. Written as DNA, the CDR3 is TGTGCCAGCAGAGCTAATACAGGGATGGGGAATGAAAAACTGTTTTTT. It translates to CASRANTGMGNEKLFF.